This TCR beta chain derives from a study of shared clonotypes between healthy human individuals. The CDR3 is 14 residues long. Trimming pared 4 bases from V and 5 bases from J, leaving 11 bases between. Germline V CDR1 and CDR2: SNHLY, FYNNEI. TCRdb's table, derived via immunoSEQ multiplex PCR, lists solely in-frame clones and lacks some. The repertoire has about 1,800,000 clones, over 85% of them found once; the top ten carry 1% to 1.5%. Terminally differentiated effector memory CD45RA+ cells were excluded from the naive CD8 cells, which were CD45RO-negative and positively selected for CCR7. The TCR sequence derives from a man between 18 and 29 years old in good health. The chain recombines TRBV2 with TRBJ2-2, with D unclear. The source material was naive CD8+ T cells sorted from blood. The CDR3 is CASSVRQTTGELFF. DNA for the CDR3: TGTGCCAGCAGTGTCCGACAAACTACCGGGGAGCTGTTTTTT.